The rows below give T cell receptor beta chains drawn from one sample of a study of blood T cells in healthy people across ages. TCRdb used MiXCR to reprocess the 5' RACE reads, holding one entry per CDR3 protein. The top ten clones hold 6.7% of a sample with roughly 1,300,000 distinct CDR3 sequences, approximately 59% of them seen once. The sequenced material came from blood. The receptors originated from a young man in good health. Each CDR3 is given with its conserved first and last residue. A D gene is named only where the DNA matches it firmly. Clone size is not always given. Where it is, it says once, few, many or a class for expanded clones.

>TRBJ1-6|.|few|TRBV4-1
TGCGCCAGCAGCCAAGCCCCGGGACACCACCCCAATTCACCCCTCCACTTT
CASSQAPGHHPNSPLHF
>TRBJ2-1|.|.|TRBV7-2
TGTGCCAGCAGCTTAGTTGTCAGGGGCGTGACGCATGAGCAGTTCTTC
CASSLVVRGVTHEQFF
>TRBJ2-1|.|.|TRBV6-5
TGTGCCGGAAATAAGAGCTCCTACAATGAGCAGTTCTTC
CAGNKSSYNEQFF
>TRBJ2-7|.|few|TRBV7-2
TGTGCCAGCAGCTTATCTCCAGGGTTTGGCTACGAGCAGTACTTC
CASSLSPGFGYEQYF
>TRBJ1-2|.|.|TRBV20-1
TGCAGTGCACTAGAATCCCCGGGTGGTGGCTACACCTTC
CSALESPGGGYTF
>TRBJ2-3|.|once|TRBV21-1
TGTGCCAGCAGCCGACCCAGTAGGGGGGGCACAGATACGCAGTATTTT
CASSRPSRGGTDTQYF
>TRBJ2-3|.|.|TRBV24-1
TGTGCCACCAGGGACGAATTCACAGATACGCAGTATTTT
CATRDEFTDTQYF
>TRBJ2-7|.|.|TRBV25-1
TGTGCCAGCAGTGAACGGGGTAGGGCAGACGAGCAGTACTTC
CASSERGRADEQYF
>TRBJ2-1|TRBD2|.|TRBV4-3
TGCGCCAGCAGCCATATTAGCGGGGGGGCTTCGGATGAGCAGTTCTTC
CASSHISGGASDEQFF
>TRBJ2-1|TRBD1|.|TRBV6-5
TGTGCCAGCAGCTATTGGGACAGGGGGCTCGGCGAGCAGTTCTTC
CASSYWDRGLGEQFF
>TRBJ2-5|.|.|TRBV12-3/TRBV12-4
TGTGCCAGCAGTTCGGCCGGGGGGCGGGGAGGAGAGACCCAGTACTTC
CASSSAGGRGGETQYF
>TRBJ2-7|.|.|TRBV20-1
TGCAGTGCCAACAGGGGGGGGGTATCCTACGAGCAGTACTTC
CSANRGGVSYEQYF
>TRBJ2-5|TRBD2|.|TRBV5-1
TGCGCCAGCAGGAGCGGGAGGGCCGAGGAGACCCAGTACTTC
CASRSGRAEETQYF
>TRBJ2-3|TRBD2|once|TRBV11-2
TGTGCCAGCAGCTTAGTGAAGTCTAGCGGGAGGATGAATACGCAGTATTTT
CASSLVKSSGRMNTQYF
>TRBJ2-7|TRBD2|.|TRBV7-9
TGTGCCAGCAGTTTTACTGGCGGGGGGCTATACGAGCAGTACTTC
CASSFTGGGLYEQYF
>TRBJ1-5|.|.|TRBV7-6
TGTGCCAGCAGCCGACTAGGGGGACATAGCAATCAGCCCCAGCATTTT
CASSRLGGHSNQPQHF
>TRBJ2-6|.|.|TRBV12-3/TRBV12-4
TGTGCCACCAGAGTATCTGGGGCCAACGTCCTGACTTTC
CATRVSGANVLTF
>TRBJ1-4|.|few|TRBV4-2
TGTGCCAGCAGCCAAGAACTATGGGAAAAACTGTTTTTT
CASSQELWEKLFF
>TRBJ2-7|.|.|TRBV7-9
TGTGCCCGCAGCGACCCCGTTAAGGGACAAGGACACTCCTACGAGCAGTACTTC
CARSDPVKGQGHSYEQYF
>TRBJ1-1|TRBD1|.|TRBV6-5
TGTGCCAGCAGTTACGTTTGGGGACAGGGGGCTCGAGTCGTGGGCACTGAAGCTTTCTTT
CASSYVWGQGARVVGTEAFF
>TRBJ2-7|.|few|TRBV27
TGTGCCAGCAGTCCCCCAAACAAACGACCGGGACACCCGCGCTACGAGCAGTACTTC
CASSPPNKRPGHPRYEQYF
>TRBJ2-6|TRBD1|few|TRBV20-1
TGCAGTGCTAGTCCCAGGGGGATGAGCTCTGGGGCCAACGTCCTGACTTTC
CSASPRGMSSGANVLTF
>TRBJ2-1|.|.|TRBV24-1
TGTGCCACCAGTGATTTGAACACCAACACCTACAATGAGCAGTTCTTC
CATSDLNTNTYNEQFF
>TRBJ2-1|TRBD2|.|TRBV7-8
TGTGCCAGCGTAACTAGCGGGAGGAGGAATGAGCAGTTCTTC
CASVTSGRRNEQFF
>TRBJ2-3|.|.|TRBV18
TGTGCCAGCTTGGTTCGACCACGGGAAGGAGATACGCAGTATTTT
CASLVRPREGDTQYF
>TRBJ2-7|TRBD2|few|TRBV9
TGTGCCAGCAGCCCAGGGGCTAGCGGGAGCTACGAGCAGTACTTC
CASSPGASGSYEQYF
>TRBJ2-3|TRBD1|.|TRBV27
TGTGCCAGCAGCCTTACCTGGACAGGGTTGATAGATACGCAGTATTTT
CASSLTWTGLIDTQYF
>TRBJ2-7|.|.|TRBV7-9
TGTGCCAGCAGCTTAGCGGGGTCCCAGTACTTC
CASSLAGSQYF
>TRBJ2-7|.|.|TRBV4-1
TGCGCCAGCAGCCAAGCGGGTCTTACCTACGAGCAGTACTTC
CASSQAGLTYEQYF
>TRBJ1-5|.|few|TRBV6-1
TGTGCCAGCAGTGATCAGCCCCAGCATTTT
CASSDQPQHF
>TRBJ2-5|TRBD1|.|TRBV2
TGTGCCAGCAGTGGCCGAGGACAGGGGTACGAGACCCAGTACTTC
CASSGRGQGYETQYF
>TRBJ2-7|.|.|TRBV12-3/TRBV12-4
TGTGCCAGCAGTGAGGTGGCGAGTCCCGAGCAGTACTTC
CASSEVASPEQYF
>TRBJ2-3|.|.|TRBV14
TGTGCCAGCAGCACACAGAAGGAAACCACAGATACGCAGTATTTT
CASSTQKETTDTQYF
>TRBJ1-2|.|.|TRBV11-2
TGTGCCAGCAGCTTACCCAGGACGGGTATAACTACTAAGTATGGCTACACCTTC
CASSLPRTGITTKYGYTF
>TRBJ1-1|TRBD1|.|TRBV4-2
TGTGCCAGCAGCCAAGAACCCTGGACAGGGGGAGTCACTGAAGCTTTCTTT
CASSQEPWTGGVTEAFF
>TRBJ1-1|.|.|TRBV11-1
TGTGCCAGCAGCTTGCCGCTAACAGGCAGGAACACTGAAGCTTTCTTT
CASSLPLTGRNTEAFF
>TRBJ2-3|TRBD1|few|TRBV20-1
TGCAGTGCTAGAGACGGGACAGGCAGAGCTAGCACAGATACGCAGTATTTT
CSARDGTGRASTDTQYF
>TRBJ2-7|.|once|TRBV27
TGTGCCACGAGGGACTCGGGGGCGGATGAGCAGTACTTC
CATRDSGADEQYF
>TRBJ2-1|.|.|TRBV5-1
TGCGCCAGCAGCTCTGATTATAGACGTTTAAATGAGCAGTTCTTC
CASSSDYRRLNEQFF
>TRBJ2-5|.|.|TRBV15
TGTGCCACCGCTAAGCCTGGGGAGACCCAGTACTTC
CATAKPGETQYF
>TRBJ2-5|.|.|TRBV14
TGTGCCAGCAGCCAAGATCGCGCGAAGCAGGGCCAAGAGACCCAGTACTTC
CASSQDRAKQGQETQYF
>TRBJ2-3|.|few|TRBV3-1
TGTGCCAGCAGCCAAGATTCTAGCCTCGTCTCTCGAAGCACAGATACGCAGTATTTT
CASSQDSSLVSRSTDTQYF
>TRBJ2-1|.|.|TRBV2
.
CASSTSAGIYNEQYF
>TRBJ2-6|.|.|TRBV23-1
TGCGCCAGCAGTCAATTCCCAACCGGGACTGGGGCCAACGTCCTGACTTTC
CASSQFPTGTGANVLTF
>TRBJ2-4|TRBD2|.|TRBV4-2
TGTGCCAGCAGCCAAGGGACTAGCAACAATGAGCAGTACTTC
CASSQGTSNNEQYF
>TRBJ2-7|.|.|TRBV12-3/TRBV12-4
TGTGCCAGCACCCTCACCGGGGGGCTTGCATCCTACGAGCAGTACTTC
CASTLTGGLASYEQYF
>TRBJ2-2|.|.|TRBV4-3
TGCGCCAGCAGCCAAGATTGGGACTTGAACACCGGGGAGCTGTTTTTT
CASSQDWDLNTGELFF
>TRBJ2-3|TRBD1|.|TRBV15
TGTGCCACCAGCAGAGAGGGACAGGGGGATACGCAGTATTTT
CATSREGQGDTQYF
>TRBJ1-1|.|.|TRBV28
TGTGCCAGCAGTTCTCTTTTGTCGGACACTGAAGCTTTCTTT
CASSSLLSDTEAFF
>TRBJ2-5|TRBD1|.|TRBV2
TGTGCCAGCAGAGAAGGGGGCGAGACAGAGACCCAGTACTTC
CASREGGETETQYF
>TRBJ2-5|.|.|TRBV11-2
TGTGCCAGCAGCTTAGTGTTTGACGGGGGGCCGGGGAATGAGCAGTACTTC
CASSLVFDGGPGNEQYF
>TRBJ1-2|.|.|TRBV29-1
TGCAGCGTTGAAGAGGGTCAGGCGTATGGCTACACCTTC
CSVEEGQAYGYTF
>TRBJ1-1|.|once|TRBV29-1
TGCAGCGTTGTAATGCGGGGGCGCACTGAAGCTTTCTTT
CSVVMRGRTEAFF